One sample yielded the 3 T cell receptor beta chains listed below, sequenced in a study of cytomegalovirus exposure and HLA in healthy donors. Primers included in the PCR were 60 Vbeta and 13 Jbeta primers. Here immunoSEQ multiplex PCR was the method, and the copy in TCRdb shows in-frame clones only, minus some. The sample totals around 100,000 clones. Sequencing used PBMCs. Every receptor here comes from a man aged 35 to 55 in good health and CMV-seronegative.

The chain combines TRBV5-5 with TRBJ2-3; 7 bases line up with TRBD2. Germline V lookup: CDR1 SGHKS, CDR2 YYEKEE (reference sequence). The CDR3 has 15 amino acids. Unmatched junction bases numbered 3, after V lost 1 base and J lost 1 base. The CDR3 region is CASSLRGVGTDTQYF. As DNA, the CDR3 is TGTGCCAGCAGCTTGCGGGGGGTTGGCACAGATACGCAGTATTTT.

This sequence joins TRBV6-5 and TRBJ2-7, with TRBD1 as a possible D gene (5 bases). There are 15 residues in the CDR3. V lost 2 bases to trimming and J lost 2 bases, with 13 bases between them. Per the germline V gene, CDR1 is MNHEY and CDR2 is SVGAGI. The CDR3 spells CASSYGHRNTYEQYF. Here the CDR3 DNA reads TGTGCCAGCAGTTACGGACACCGGAATACCTACGAGCAGTACTTC.

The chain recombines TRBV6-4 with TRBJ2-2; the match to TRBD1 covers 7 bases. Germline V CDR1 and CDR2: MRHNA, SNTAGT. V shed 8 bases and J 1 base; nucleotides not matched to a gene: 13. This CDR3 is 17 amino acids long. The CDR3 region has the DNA TGTGCCAGCGAACCGGGACAGACGATTTTGAACACCGGGGAGCTGTTTTTT. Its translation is CASEPGQTILNTGELFF.